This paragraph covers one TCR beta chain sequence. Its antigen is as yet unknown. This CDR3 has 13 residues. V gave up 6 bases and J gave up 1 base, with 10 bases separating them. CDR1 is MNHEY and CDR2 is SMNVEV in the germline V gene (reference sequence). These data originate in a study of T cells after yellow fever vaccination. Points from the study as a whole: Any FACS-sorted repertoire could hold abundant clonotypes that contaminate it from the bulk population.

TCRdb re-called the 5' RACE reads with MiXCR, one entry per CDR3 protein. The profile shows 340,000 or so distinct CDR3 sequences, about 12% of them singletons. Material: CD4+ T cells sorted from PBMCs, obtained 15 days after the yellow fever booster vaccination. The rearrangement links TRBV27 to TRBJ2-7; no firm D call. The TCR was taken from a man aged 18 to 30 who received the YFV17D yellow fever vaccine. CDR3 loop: CASSPTRSYEQYF. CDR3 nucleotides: TGTGCCAGCAGCCCGACTCGTTCCTACGAGCAGTACTTC.